This T cell receptor (beta chain) was identified in a study of radiation and T cells in renal cell carcinoma. Points from the study as a whole: In blood, top tumor clones expanded by 2 weeks, shrinking by 4. Without pretreatment biopsies, baseline tumor clonotype presence was undetermined.

Sequencing was performed with immunoSEQ multiplex PCR; in TCRdb, only in-frame clones are kept and a portion is missing. The sample lists 150,000 to 180,000 clones, 80% to 90% occurring once. Comment on this clone: The antigen is unknown.

Trimming cost V 4 bases and J 6 bases; bases outside gene matches: 9. CDR3 length equals 16 residues. The germline gives CDR1 SGHDT, CDR2 YYEEEE. Described time point: blood 2 weeks post-SBRT. Treatment described: 15 Gy SBRT to primary tumor, nephrectomy 4 weeks later. After SBRT, blood was collected at 2 and 4 weeks, plus baseline. This sample comprised blood, obtained from a patient whose treatment included radiotherapy and nephrectomy. The rearrangement uses TRBV5-6 and TRBJ1-6, with TRBD1 matching 8 bases. This sequence originates from a woman between 45 and 65 years old with renal cell carcinoma. The CDR3 is CASSRKDRVGNSPLHF. The CDR3 bases are TGTGCCAGCAGCAGGAAGGACAGGGTCGGTAATTCACCCCTCCACTTT.